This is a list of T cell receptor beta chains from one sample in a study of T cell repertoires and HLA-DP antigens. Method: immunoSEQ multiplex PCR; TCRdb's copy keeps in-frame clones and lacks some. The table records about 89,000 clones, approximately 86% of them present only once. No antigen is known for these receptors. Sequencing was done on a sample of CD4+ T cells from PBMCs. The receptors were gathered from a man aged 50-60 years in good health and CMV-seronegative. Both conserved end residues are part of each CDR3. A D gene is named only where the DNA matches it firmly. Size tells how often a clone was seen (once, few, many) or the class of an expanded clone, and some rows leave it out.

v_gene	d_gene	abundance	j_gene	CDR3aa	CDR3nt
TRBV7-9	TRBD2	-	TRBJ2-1	CASSPALSLAGGREQFF	TGTGCCAGCAGCCCTGCCCTTTCGCTAGCGGGAGGACGGGAGCAGTTCTTC
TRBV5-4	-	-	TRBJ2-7	CASSPEGPRVRQYF	TGTGCCAGCAGCCCCGAAGGGCCCCGGGTTCGGCAGTACTTC
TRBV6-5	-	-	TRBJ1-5	CASSYGGSYQPQHF	TGTGCCAGCAGTTACGGGGGCAGTTATCAGCCCCAGCATTTT
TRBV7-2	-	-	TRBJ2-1	CASSLRSYNEQFF	TGTGCCAGCAGCCTCCGCTCCTACAATGAGCAGTTCTTC
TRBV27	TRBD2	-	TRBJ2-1	CASSLASGGDEQFF	TGTGCCAGCAGTTTGGCTAGCGGGGGCGATGAGCAGTTCTTC
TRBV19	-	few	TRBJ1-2	CASSRDGANYGYTF	TGTGCCAGTAGCCGGGACGGGGCTAACTATGGCTACACCTTC
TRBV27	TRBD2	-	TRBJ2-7	CASRTSGGTYEQYF	TGTGCCAGCAGAACTAGCGGGGGAACCTACGAGCAGTACTTC
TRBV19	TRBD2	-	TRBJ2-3	CASTSGGSHTDTQYF	TGTGCCAGTACTAGCGGGGGCTCACACACAGATACGCAGTATTTT
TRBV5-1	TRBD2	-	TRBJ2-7	CASRAEAGSYEQYF	TGCGCCAGCAGGGCGGAAGCGGGATCCTACGAGCAGTACTTC
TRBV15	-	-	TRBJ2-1	CATSRDYASSYNEQFF	TGTGCCACCAGCAGAGATTATGCGAGCTCCTACAATGAGCAGTTCTTC
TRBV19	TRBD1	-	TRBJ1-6	CASSIGQGANNSPLHF	TGTGCCAGTAGTATTGGACAGGGGGCGAATAATTCACCCCTCCACTTT
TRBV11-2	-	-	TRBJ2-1	CASARKRDEQFF	TGTGCCAGCGCCCGAAAGAGGGATGAGCAGTTCTTC
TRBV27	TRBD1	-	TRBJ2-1	CASSLVRTGVEQFF	TGTGCCAGCAGTTTAGTAAGGACAGGGGTCGAGCAGTTCTTC
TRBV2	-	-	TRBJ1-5	CASGTFSNQPQHF	TGTGCCAGCGGGACATTTAGCAATCAGCCCCAGCATTTT
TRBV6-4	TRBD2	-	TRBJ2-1	CASSATSGGANEQFF	TGTGCCAGCAGCGCGACTAGCGGGGGGGCTAATGAGCAGTTCTTC
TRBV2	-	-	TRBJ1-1	CASKAAVERTEAFF	TGTGCCAGCAAGGCCGCGGTCGAGCGCACTGAAGCTTTCTTT
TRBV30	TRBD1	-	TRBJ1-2	CACQTGNYGYTF	TGTGCCTGCCAGACAGGGAACTATGGCTACACCTTC
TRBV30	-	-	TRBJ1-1	CAWSQDMNTEAFF	TGTGCCTGGAGCCAGGACATGAACACTGAAGCTTTCTTT
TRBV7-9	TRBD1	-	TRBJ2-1	CASSRQGMSSYNEQFF	TGTGCCAGCAGCCGACAGGGGATGTCCTCCTACAATGAGCAGTTCTTC
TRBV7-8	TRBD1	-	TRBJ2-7	CASSWGQANYEQYF	TGTGCCAGCAGCTGGGGACAGGCAAACTACGAGCAGTACTTC
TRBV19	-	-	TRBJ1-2	CASMDRGYGYTF	TGTGCCAGTATGGACAGAGGCTATGGCTACACCTTC
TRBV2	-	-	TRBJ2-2	CASSTAQLPGELFF	TGTGCCAGCAGTACGGCCCAACTCCCCGGGGAGCTGTTTTTT
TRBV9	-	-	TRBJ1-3	CASSADPRGAGNTIYF	TGTGCCAGCAGCGCCGACCCGAGGGGAGCTGGAAACACCATATATTTT
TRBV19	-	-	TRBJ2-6	CASSIGPGAGANVLTF	TGTGCCAGTAGTATAGGGCCAGGGGCCGGGGCCAACGTCCTGACTTTC
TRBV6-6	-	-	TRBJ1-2	CASSYDQTYGYTF	TGTGCCAGCAGTTACGACCAGACCTATGGCTACACCTTC
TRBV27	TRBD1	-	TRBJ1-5	CASSYQTGDFRGPQHF	TGTGCCAGCAGTTACCAGACAGGGGATTTTCGGGGGCCCCAGCATTTT
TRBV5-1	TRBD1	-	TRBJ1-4	CASSLDRGREKLFF	TGCGCCAGCAGCTTGGACAGGGGAAGGGAAAAACTGTTTTTT
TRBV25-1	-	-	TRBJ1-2	CASSSRTENYGYTF	TGTGCCAGCAGTTCGCGGACAGAAAACTATGGCTACACCTTC
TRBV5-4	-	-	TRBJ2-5	CASSLANQETQYF	TGTGCCAGCAGCTTGGCCAACCAAGAGACCCAGTACTTC
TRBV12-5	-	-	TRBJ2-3	CASGTLTGEGTQYF	TGTGCTAGTGGAACATTAACAGGGGAGGGTACGCAGTATTTT
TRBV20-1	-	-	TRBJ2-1	CSARDSPPGIF	TGCAGTGCTAGAGATTCCCCCCCGGGGATCTTC
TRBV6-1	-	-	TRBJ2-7	CASSRQETYEQYF	TGTGCCAGCAGTCGACAGGAAACCTACGAGCAGTACTTC
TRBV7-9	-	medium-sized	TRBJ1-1	CASSLVAANTEAFF	TGTGCCAGCAGCTTAGTGGCGGCGAACACTGAAGCTTTCTTT
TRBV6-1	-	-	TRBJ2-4	CASSEISSTAIAKNIQYF	TGTGCCAGCAGTGAAATTTCTTCGACAGCAATAGCCAAAAACATTCAGTACTTC
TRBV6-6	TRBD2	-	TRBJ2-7	CASSTTSGGAYEQYF	TGTGCCAGCAGTACGACTAGCGGGGGGGCCTACGAGCAGTACTTC
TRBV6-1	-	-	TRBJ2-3	CASKTGGVSDTQYF	TGTGCCTCCAAGACCGGGGGCGTATCAGATACGCAGTATTTT
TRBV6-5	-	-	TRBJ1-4	CASSYSGRDNEKLFF	TGTGCCAGCAGTTACTCGGGAAGGGATAATGAAAAACTGTTTTTT
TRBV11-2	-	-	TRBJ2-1	CASRGYSNYNEQFF	TGTGCCAGCAGGGGGTATTCCAACTACAATGAGCAGTTCTTC
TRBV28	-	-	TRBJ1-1	CASSLGQNTEAFF	TGTGCCAGCAGTTTGGGACAGAACACTGAAGCTTTCTTT
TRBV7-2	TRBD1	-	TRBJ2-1	CASSPARTGSGEQFF	TGTGCCAGCAGCCCAGCCAGGACAGGGAGCGGTGAGCAGTTCTTC
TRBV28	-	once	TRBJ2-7	CASSSSASGRYEQYF	-
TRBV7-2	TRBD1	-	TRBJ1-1	CASIAKGQGVWNTEAFF	TGTGCCAGCATAGCTAAGGGACAGGGGGTCTGGAACACTGAAGCTTTCTTT
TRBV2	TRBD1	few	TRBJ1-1	CASSAQRGPNTEAFF	TGTGCCAGCAGCGCCCAGAGGGGGCCGAACACTGAAGCTTTCTTT
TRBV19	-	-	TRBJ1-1	CASSDRMTANTEAFF	TGTGCCAGTAGCGACAGGATGACAGCGAACACTGAAGCTTTCTTT
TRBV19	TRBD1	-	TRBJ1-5	CASSTRGNSNQPQHF	TGTGCCAGTAGTACCAGGGGGAATAGCAATCAGCCCCAGCATTTT
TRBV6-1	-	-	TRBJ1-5	CASREGGLSQPQHF	TGTGCCAGCAGGGAAGGGGGTTTGAGTCAGCCCCAGCATTTT
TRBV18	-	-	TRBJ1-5	CASSRAGTYNQPQHF	TGTGCCAGCTCACGCGCCGGGACCTATAATCAGCCCCAGCATTTT
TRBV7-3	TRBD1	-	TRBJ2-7	CASSLNGQGSDEQYF	TGTGCCAGCAGCTTAAACGGACAGGGGTCGGACGAGCAGTACTTC
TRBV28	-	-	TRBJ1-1	CASSFNRVATEAFF	TGTGCCAGCAGTTTCAACAGGGTAGCCACTGAAGCTTTCTTT
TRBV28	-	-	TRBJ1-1	CASRTLTNTEAFF	TGTGCCAGCAGAACCCTAACGAACACTGAAGCTTTCTTT
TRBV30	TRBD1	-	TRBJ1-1	CAWSKPGGLVGAFF	TGTGCCTGGAGTAAACCAGGGGGTTTAGTCGGAGCTTTCTTT
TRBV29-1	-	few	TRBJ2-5	CSGAEETQYF	TGCAGCGGGGCGGAGGAGACCCAGTACTTC